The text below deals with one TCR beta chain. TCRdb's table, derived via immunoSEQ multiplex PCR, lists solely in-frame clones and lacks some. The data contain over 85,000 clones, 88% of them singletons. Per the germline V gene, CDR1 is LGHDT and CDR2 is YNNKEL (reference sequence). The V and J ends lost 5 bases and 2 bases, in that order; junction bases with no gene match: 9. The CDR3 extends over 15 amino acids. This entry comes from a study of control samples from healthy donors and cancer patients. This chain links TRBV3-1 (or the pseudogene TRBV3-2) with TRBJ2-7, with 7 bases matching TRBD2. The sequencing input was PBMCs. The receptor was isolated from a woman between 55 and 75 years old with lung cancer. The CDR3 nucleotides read TGTGCCAGCAGCAAGGGTGGCGGGGGACCCTACGAGCAGTACTTC. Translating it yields CASSKGGGGPYEQYF.